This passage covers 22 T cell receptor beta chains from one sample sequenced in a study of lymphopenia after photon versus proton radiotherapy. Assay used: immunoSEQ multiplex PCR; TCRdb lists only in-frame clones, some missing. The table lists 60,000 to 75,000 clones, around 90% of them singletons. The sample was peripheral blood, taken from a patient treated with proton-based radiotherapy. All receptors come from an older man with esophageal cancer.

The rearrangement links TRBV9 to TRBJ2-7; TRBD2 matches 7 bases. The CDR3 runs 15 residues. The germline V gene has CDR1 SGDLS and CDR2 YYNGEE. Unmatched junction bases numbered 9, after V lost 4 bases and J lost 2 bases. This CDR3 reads CASSSRSAGAYEQYF. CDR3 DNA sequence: TGTGCCAGCAGCTCTCGAAGTGCGGGAGCCTACGAGCAGTACTTC.

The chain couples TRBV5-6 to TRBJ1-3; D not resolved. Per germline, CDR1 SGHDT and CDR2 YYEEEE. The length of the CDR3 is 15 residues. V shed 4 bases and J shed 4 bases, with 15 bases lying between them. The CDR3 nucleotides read TGTGCCAGCAGCCCGGCAGGTGCTATGGGAAACACCATATATTTT. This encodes CASSPAGAMGNTIYF.

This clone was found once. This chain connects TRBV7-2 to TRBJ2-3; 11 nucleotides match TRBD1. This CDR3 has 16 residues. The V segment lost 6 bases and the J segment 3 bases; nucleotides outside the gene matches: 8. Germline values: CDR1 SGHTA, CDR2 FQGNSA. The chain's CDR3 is CASRKTGTGGTDTQYF. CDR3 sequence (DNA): TGTGCCAGCAGGAAAACCGGGACAGGGGGTACAGATACGCAGTATTTT. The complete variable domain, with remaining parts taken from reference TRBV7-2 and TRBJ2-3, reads GAGVSQSPSNKVTEKGKDVELRCDPISGHTALYWYRQSLGQGLEFLIYFQGNSAPDKSGLPSDRFSAERTGGSVSTLTIQRTQQEDSAVYLCASRKTGTGGTDTQYFGPGTRLTVL.

Here the CDR3 DNA reads TGTGCCAGACCGCGTCAGGGTCTCCAGTATGGCTACACCTTC. It codes for CARPRQGLQYGYTF. The V gene is TRBV5-3, the J gene TRBJ1-2, with a tentative D call TRBD1 (5 bases). TRBV5-3 is classed as an ORF, of uncertain function. The germline V and J ends were trimmed by 7 bases and 5 bases, with 18 bases remaining between them. The length of the CDR3 is 14 residues.

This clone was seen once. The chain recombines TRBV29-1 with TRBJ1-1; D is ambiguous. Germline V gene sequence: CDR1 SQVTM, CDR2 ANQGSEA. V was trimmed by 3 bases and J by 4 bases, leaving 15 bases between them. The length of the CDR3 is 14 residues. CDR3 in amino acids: CSVEAQSSGTEAFF. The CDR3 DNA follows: TGCAGCGTTGAGGCCCAGTCCAGTGGCACTGAAGCTTTCTTT.

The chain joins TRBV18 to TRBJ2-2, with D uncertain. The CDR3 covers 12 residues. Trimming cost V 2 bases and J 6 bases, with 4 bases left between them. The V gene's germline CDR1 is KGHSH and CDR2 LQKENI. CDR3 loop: CASSPKSGELFF. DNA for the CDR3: TGTGCCAGCTCACCAAAGTCCGGGGAGCTGTTTTTT.

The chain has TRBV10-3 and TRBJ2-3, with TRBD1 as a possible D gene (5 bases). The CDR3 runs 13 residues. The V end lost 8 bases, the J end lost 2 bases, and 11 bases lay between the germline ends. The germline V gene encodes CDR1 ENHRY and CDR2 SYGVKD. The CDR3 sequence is CAIRPGITDTQYF. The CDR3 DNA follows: TGTGCCATCCGCCCAGGGATCACAGATACGCAGTATTTT.

The CDR3 spells CASSLRQVDYGYTF. The CDR3 coding sequence is TGTGCCAGCTCACTCCGACAGGTCGACTATGGCTACACCTTC. The gene calls are TRBV18 and TRBJ1-2; the D gene is possibly TRBD1 (6 bases). The germline gives CDR1 KGHSH, CDR2 LQKENI. The CDR3 is 14 residues long. V was shortened by 4 bases and J by 3 bases, with 12 bases between the two germline ends. Full variable domain (rest looked up from reference TRBV18 and TRBJ1-2): NAGVMQNPRHLVRRRGQEARLRCSPMKGHSHVYWYRQLPEEGLKFMVYLQKENIIDESGMPKERFSAEFPKEGPSILRIQQVVRGDSAAYFCASSLRQVDYGYTFGSGTRLTVV.

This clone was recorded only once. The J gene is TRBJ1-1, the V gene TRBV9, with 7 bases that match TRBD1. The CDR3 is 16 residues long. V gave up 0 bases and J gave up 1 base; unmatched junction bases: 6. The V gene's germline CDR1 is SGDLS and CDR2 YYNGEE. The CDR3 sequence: CASSVGGQTTNTEAFF. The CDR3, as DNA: TGTGCCAGCAGCGTAGGGGGACAGACAACGAACACTGAAGCTTTCTTT. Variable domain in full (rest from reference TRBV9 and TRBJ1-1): DSGVTQTPKHLITATGQRVTLRCSPRSGDLSVYWYQQSLDQGLQFLIQYYNGEERAKGNILERFSAQQFPDLHSELNLSSLELGDSALYFCASSVGGQTTNTEAFFGQGTRLTVV.

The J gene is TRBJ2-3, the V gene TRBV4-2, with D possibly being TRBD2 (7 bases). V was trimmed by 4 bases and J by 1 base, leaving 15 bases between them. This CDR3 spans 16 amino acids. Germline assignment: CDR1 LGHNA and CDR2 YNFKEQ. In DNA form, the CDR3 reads TGTGCCAGCAGCCGATCGCGGGGGCCGGGCACAGATACGCAGTATTTT. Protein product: CASSRSRGPGTDTQYF.

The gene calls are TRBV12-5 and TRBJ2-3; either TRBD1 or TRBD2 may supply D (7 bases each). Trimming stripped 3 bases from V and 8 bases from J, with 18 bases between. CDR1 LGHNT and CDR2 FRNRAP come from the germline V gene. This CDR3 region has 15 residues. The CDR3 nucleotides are TGTGCTAGTGGTTTAATGGCACAGGGGAGGGGTACGCAGTATTTT. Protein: CASGLMAQGRGTQYF. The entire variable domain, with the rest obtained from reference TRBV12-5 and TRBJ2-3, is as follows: DARVTQTPRHKVTEMGQEVTMRCQPILGHNTVFWYRQTMMQGLELLAYFRNRAPLDDSGMPKDRFSAEMPDATLATLKIQPSEPRDSAVYFCASGLMAQGRGTQYFGPGTRLTVL.

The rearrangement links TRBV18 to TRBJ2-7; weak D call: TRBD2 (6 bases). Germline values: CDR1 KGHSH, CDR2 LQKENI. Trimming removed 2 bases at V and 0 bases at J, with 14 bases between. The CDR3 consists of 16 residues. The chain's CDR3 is CASSPAGTIASYEQYF. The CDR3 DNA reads TGTGCCAGCTCACCAGCGGGGACGATTGCCTCCTACGAGCAGTACTTC. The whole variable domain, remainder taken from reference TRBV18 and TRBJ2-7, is NAGVMQNPRHLVRRRGQEARLRCSPMKGHSHVYWYRQLPEEGLKFMVYLQKENIIDESGMPKERFSAEFPKEGPSILRIQQVVRGDSAAYFCASSPAGTIASYEQYFGPGTRLTVT.

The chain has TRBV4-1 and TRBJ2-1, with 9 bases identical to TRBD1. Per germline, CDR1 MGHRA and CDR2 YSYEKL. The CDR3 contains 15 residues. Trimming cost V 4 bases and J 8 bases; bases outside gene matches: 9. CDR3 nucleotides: TGCGCCAGCAGCCCCTGGGACAGGGTGGGGGATGAGCAGTTCTTC. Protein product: CASSPWDRVGDEQFF.

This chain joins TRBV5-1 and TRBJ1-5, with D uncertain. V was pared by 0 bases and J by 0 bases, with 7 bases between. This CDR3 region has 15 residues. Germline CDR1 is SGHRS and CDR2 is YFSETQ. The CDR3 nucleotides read TGCGCCAGCAGCTTGGAGGGATATAGCAATCAGCCCCAGCATTTT. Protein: CASSLEGYSNQPQHF.

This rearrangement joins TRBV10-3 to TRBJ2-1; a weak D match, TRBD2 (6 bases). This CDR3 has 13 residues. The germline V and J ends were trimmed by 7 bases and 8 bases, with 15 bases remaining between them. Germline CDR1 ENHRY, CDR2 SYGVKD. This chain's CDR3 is CAITQQGGDEQFF. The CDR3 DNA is TGTGCCATCACCCAGCAGGGAGGCGATGAGCAGTTCTTC.

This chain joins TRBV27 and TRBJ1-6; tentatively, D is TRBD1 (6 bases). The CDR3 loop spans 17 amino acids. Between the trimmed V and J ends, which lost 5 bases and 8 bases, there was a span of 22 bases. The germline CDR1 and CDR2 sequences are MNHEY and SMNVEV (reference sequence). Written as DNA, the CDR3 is TGTGCCAGCAGTCGAGGACCTCCGGGACACGACGATTCACCCCTCCACTTT. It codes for CASSRGPPGHDDSPLHF.

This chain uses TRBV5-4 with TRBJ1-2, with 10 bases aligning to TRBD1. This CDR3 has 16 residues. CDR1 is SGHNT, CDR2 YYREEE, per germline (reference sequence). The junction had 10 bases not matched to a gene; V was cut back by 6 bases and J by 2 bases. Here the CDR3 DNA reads TGTGCCAGCACCATTGGGGGGGGACAGGGGAACTATGGCTACACCTTC. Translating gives CASTIGGGQGNYGYTF.

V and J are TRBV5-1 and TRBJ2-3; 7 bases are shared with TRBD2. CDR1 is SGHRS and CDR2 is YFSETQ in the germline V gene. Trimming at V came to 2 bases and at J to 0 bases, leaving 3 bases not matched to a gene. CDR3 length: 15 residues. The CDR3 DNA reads TGCGCCAGCAGCTTTAGCGGGCATAGCACAGATACGCAGTATTTT. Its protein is CASSFSGHSTDTQYF.

DNA of the CDR3: TGCGCCAGCAGCCAAGATCTGTATGTTAACTATGGCTACACCTTC. It specifies CASSQDLYVNYGYTF. The V call is TRBV4-3, the J call TRBJ1-2; D gene unclear. Germline lookup yields CDR1 LGHNA and CDR2 YSLEER. The CDR3 is 15 residues long. The ends were cut back, 0 bases at V and 1 base at J, with 9 bases in the middle.

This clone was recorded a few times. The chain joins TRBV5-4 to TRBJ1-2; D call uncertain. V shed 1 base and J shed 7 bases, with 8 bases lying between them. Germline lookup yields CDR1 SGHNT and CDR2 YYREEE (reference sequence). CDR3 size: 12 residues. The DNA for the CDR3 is TGTGCCAGCAGCTTGATGCGCGGTGGCTACACCTTC. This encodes CASSLMRGGYTF.

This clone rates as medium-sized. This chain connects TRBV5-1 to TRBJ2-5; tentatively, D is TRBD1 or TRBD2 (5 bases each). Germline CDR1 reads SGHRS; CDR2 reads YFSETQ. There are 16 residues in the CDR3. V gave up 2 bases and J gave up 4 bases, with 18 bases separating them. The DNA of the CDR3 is TGCGCCAGCAGCTTTTCCGGGCCGGGACGAGCAGAGACCCAGTACTTC. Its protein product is CASSFSGPGRAETQYF.

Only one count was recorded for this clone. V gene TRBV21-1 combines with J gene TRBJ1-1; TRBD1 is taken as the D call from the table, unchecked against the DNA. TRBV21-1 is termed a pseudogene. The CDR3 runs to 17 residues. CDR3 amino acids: CASSTSVGQAGDTEAFF. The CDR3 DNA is TGTGCCAGCAGCACCTCCGTTGGACAGGCCGGTGACACTGAAGCTTTCTTT.